These 29 T cell receptor beta chains originate from one sample sequenced in a study of human CD8 memory T cell subsets. Libraries for TCR beta were constructed using UMI-labeled 5' RACE. TCRdb re-analyzed the 5' RACE reads; it lists each CDR3 protein once, without DNA. The sample holds more than 7,500 distinct CDR3 sequences. The sequencing sample was made of CD8+ T cells from PBMCs. These receptors all come from a human donor in good health.

This chain joins TRBV6-2 or TRBV6-3 and TRBJ2-7. CDR1 and CDR2 (germline): MNHEY, SVGEGT. This CDR3 has 15 residues. The CDR3 spells CASSYVGESPYEQYF.

The V and J genes are TRBV29-1 and TRBJ2-6; the TCRdb D gene call, TRBD1, has no DNA to confirm it. The CDR3 is made up of 14 amino acids. Per germline, CDR1 SQVTM and CDR2 ANQGSEA. CDR3 sequence: CSVSTGTGANVLTF.

This rearrangement joins TRBV12-3 or TRBV12-4 to TRBJ1-3; TCRdb's assignment of TRBD1 cannot be checked, as there is no DNA. This CDR3 region has 12 residues. CDR3 sequence reads: CASTPGRNTIYF.

This sequence joins TRBV6-5 and TRBJ2-7; TCRdb's assignment of TRBD2 cannot be checked, as there is no DNA. Germline-derived CDR1 and CDR2 are MNHEY and SVGAGI. The CDR3 extends over 13 amino acids. CDR3 protein: CASSSSGSYEQYF.

The chain uses TRBV28 and TRBJ1-4; there is no DNA to check the TCRdb D call of TRBD1. Germline V gene data show CDR1 as MDHEN and CDR2 as SYDVKM. The CDR3 totals 15 residues. CDR3 amino acids: CASSPGQGESEKLFF.

V usage is TRBV28 and J usage is TRBJ2-1; TCRdb proposes TRBD2, but this gene call is untestable without DNA. In germline, CDR1 is MDHEN, CDR2 SYDVKM. The CDR3 is made up of 13 amino acids. The CDR3 here is CASSRRGNNEQFF.

This chain uses TRBV4-3 with TRBJ1-1; the TCRdb call, TRBD1, lacks DNA for checking. The CDR3 totals 17 residues. Germline V gene lookup returns CDR1 LGHNA and CDR2 YSLEER. The CDR3 is CASSQVGQGHMNTEAFF.

The chain employs TRBV4-2 and TRBJ2-3; the D call from TCRdb, TRBD1, cannot be confirmed without DNA. CDR1 is LGHNA and CDR2 is YNFKEQ in the germline V gene. The CDR3 runs 16 residues. The CDR3 protein is CASSQEIGGGSDTQYF.

The chain is built from TRBV5-1 and TRBJ2-4; TCRdb's D call, TRBD2, is unchecked because there is no DNA. This CDR3 has 14 residues. Germline values: CDR1 SGHRS, CDR2 YFSETQ. The chain's CDR3 is CASRVEEGKNIQYF.

This chain links TRBV7-2 with TRBJ2-1; lacking DNA, the TRBD1 call made by TCRdb goes unchecked. Germline V gives CDR1 SGHTA, CDR2 FQGNSA. The CDR3 has 16 amino acids. The CDR3 spells CASSPGWGQDSNEQFF.

The chain couples TRBV5-8 to TRBJ2-3; no DNA is available, so the TRBD2 call from TCRdb remains unchecked. Germline V lookup: CDR1 SGHTS, CDR2 YDEGEE. The CDR3 sequence is 17 residues long. The CDR3 reads CASSLGTTRGITDTQYF. Supplemented by reference TRBV5-8 and TRBJ2-3, the full variable domain reads EAGVTQSPTHLIKTRGQQATLRCSPISGHTSVYWYQQALGLGLQFLLWYDEGEERNRGNFPPRFSGRQFPNYSSELNVNALELEDSALYLCASSLGTTRGITDTQYFGPGTRLTVL.

This chain connects TRBV9 to TRBJ2-2. CDR3 size: 12 residues. CDR1 and CDR2 from the germline V gene are SGDLS and YYNGEE. The CDR3 here is CASSASLGELFF.

V is TRBV3-1 and J is TRBJ2-1; the TRBD2 assignment by TCRdb is unverifiable without DNA. CDR1 and CDR2 (germline): LGHDT, YNNKEL (reference sequence). The CDR3 has 16 residues. CDR3 sequence reads: CASSQVPSGGYNEQFF.

The chain recombines TRBV7-3 with TRBJ1-2. Per the germline V gene, CDR1 is SGHTA and CDR2 is FQGTGA. This CDR3 region has 13 residues. The CDR3: CASSLNPAYGYTF. Full variable domain (missing parts from reference TRBV7-3 and TRBJ1-2): GAGVSQTPSNKVTEKGKYVELRCDPISGHTALYWYRQSLGQGPEFLIYFQGTGAADDSGLPNDRFFAVRPEGSVSTLKIQRTERGDSAVYLCASSLNPAYGYTFGSGTRLTVV.

This clonotype is classed as medium-sized by frequency. The V gene is TRBV7-9, the J gene TRBJ2-3; the TRBD1 assignment by TCRdb is unverifiable without DNA. CDR1 SEHNR and CDR2 FQNEAQ come from the germline V gene (reference sequence). The CDR3 spans 15 residues. The CDR3 region is CASSFGAPPADTQYF.

This CDR3 reads CASSQDWGRPYNEQFF. The rearrangement uses TRBV4-2 and TRBJ2-1; TCRdb outputs TRBD2, but without DNA this stays unchecked. Germline-derived CDR1 and CDR2 are LGHNA and YNFKEQ. The CDR3 is made up of 16 amino acids.

The genes are TRBV6-2 or TRBV6-3 and TRBJ2-3. The CDR3 covers 15 residues. Looked up from germline, CDR1 is MNHEY and CDR2 is SVGEGT. CDR3: CASSLTRSGADTQYF.

The V and J genes are TRBV15 and TRBJ1-3. This CDR3 contains 13 residues. Germline V gives CDR1 LNHNV, CDR2 YYDKDF (reference sequence). CDR3 region: CATSRVFGNTIYF.

This chain joins TRBV4-2 and TRBJ2-4; no DNA is available, so the TRBD2 call from TCRdb remains unchecked. CDR1 and CDR2 from the germline V gene are LGHNA and YNFKEQ. The CDR3 length is 15 residues. The CDR3 reads CASSQEIAGSNIQYF.

In terms of frequency, this clonotype is medium-sized. This chain uses TRBV4-1 with TRBJ2-3; with no DNA, the TCRdb D assignment of TRBD1 cannot be verified. Germline V gives CDR1 MGHRA, CDR2 YSYEKL. The CDR3 sequence is 19 residues long. The CDR3 is CASSHGYRGPRGFTDTQYF.

The V and J genes are TRBV4-1 and TRBJ1-1; TCRdb proposes TRBD1, but this gene call is untestable without DNA. The CDR3 has 14 amino acids. Germline V gives CDR1 MGHRA, CDR2 YSYEKL. CDR3 residues: CASSQVRGMTEAFF.

The chain recombines TRBV12-3 or TRBV12-4 with TRBJ1-1; TCRdb lists TRBD1, though no DNA is available to test this call. The CDR3 consists of 15 residues. The CDR3 sequence: CASSSLSGKDTEAFF.

The genes are TRBV7-8 and TRBJ2-3; the TCRdb call, TRBD1, lacks DNA for checking. The germline gives CDR1 SGHVS, CDR2 FQNEAQ. The CDR3 has 17 amino acids. This CDR3 reads CASSLGLGGPSTDTQYF.

The chain has TRBV12-3 or TRBV12-4 and TRBJ2-1; lacking DNA, the TRBD1 call made by TCRdb goes unchecked. This CDR3 is 14 amino acids long. The CDR3 loop is CASSFGPRGNEQFF.

In terms of frequency, this clonotype is medium-sized. This chain joins TRBV12-3 or TRBV12-4 and TRBJ2-7; checking the TCRdb D call of TRBD1 is not possible without DNA. This CDR3 is built from 15 residues. The CDR3 region is CASSLRGTETYEQYF.

This chain links TRBV29-1 with TRBJ2-7; TCRdb lists TRBD1, though no DNA is available to test this call. The CDR3 sequence is 12 residues long. Germline-derived CDR1 and CDR2 are SQVTM and ANQGSEA. CDR3 sequence: CSAMGGVHEQYF.

In terms of frequency, this clonotype is medium-sized. The chain combines TRBV29-1 with TRBJ2-1; the D gene TCRdb calls, TRBD2, cannot be checked with no DNA. The CDR3 consists of 14 residues. The germline V gene has CDR1 SQVTM and CDR2 ANQGSEA. This CDR3 is CSVDGAGVENEQFF.

This sequence joins TRBV5-5 and TRBJ1-2. The CDR3 length is 11 residues. Germline V gene lookup returns CDR1 SGHKS and CDR2 YYEKEE (reference sequence). CDR3 amino acids: CASTLGYGYTF. Full variable domain (missing parts from reference TRBV5-5 and TRBJ1-2): DAGVTQSPTHLIKTRGQQVTLRCSPISGHKSVSWYQQVLGQGPQFIFQYYEKEERGRGNFPDRFSARQFPNYSSELNVNALLLGDSALYLCASTLGYGYTFGSGTRLTVV.

The chain has TRBV3-1 and TRBJ2-5. The CDR3 has 15 amino acids. CDR1 is LGHDT and CDR2 is YNNKEL in the germline V gene (reference sequence). The chain's CDR3 is CASSQHGVIEETQYF.